What follows describes a single TCR beta chain. The sample belongs to a study of blood T cell repertoires in COVID-19. Study summary: Italy, Spain and the United States were the sources of the convalescent and acute COVID-19 samples. Sources were T cells, B-cell-depleted T cells, or PBMCs; the material itself was cDNA or gDNA.

The germline V gene has CDR1 MNHEY and CDR2 SVGAGI. This CDR3 has 13 amino acids. Original processing notes: Counts of nucleated cells, estimated from reference gene primer amplification, were obtained. Profiled with immunoSEQ multiplex PCR; TCRdb holds only in-frame clones, not every one. That table gives V, J and clone size, and the DNA gave D and trimming. Among approximately 46,000 clones, around 89% were seen once, and the ten largest hold about a sixth. Material: peripheral blood. The rearrangement uses TRBV6-5 and TRBJ2-5; 9 bases agree with TRBD1. The sequence derives from a man aged 65-85 years with active COVID-19. In DNA, the CDR3 is TGTGCAATCAAGGACAGGGGCCAAGAGACCCAGTACTTC. This codes for CAIKDRGQETQYF.